The 18 T cell receptor beta chains listed next were all sequenced from one sample in a study of response to subunit inactivated influenza vaccine (dated by TCRdb to the late 2010s). Receptors were amplified or captured by RT-PCR. The listed sequencing device is Illumina HiSeq 2500. TCRdb trimmed public reads at Q25 via fastp, called clones via MiXCR and kept in-frame beta chains. Here each entry gathers all rows of one CDR3 protein and keeps the most common genes and DNA. This sample lists hundreds of thousands of distinct CDR3 sequences; about 12% were detected once. 10% to 13% of the sample is taken by the ten largest. The sample here was PBMCs from blood, taken on the day of vaccination. The receptor source for this set is a man aged 45-65 years who received an inactivated influenza vaccine. Donor details come from another sample of the same person, matched by shared clones.

Ten or more counts support this clonotype. The gene calls are TRBV3-1 and TRBJ2-5; D is unclear. The CDR3 consists of 12 residues. Deletions cut 0 bases from V and 3 bases from J, with 2 bases between. Germline V gene lookup returns CDR1 LGHDT and CDR2 YNNKEL (reference sequence). CDR3 protein: CASSQDEETQYF. The CDR3 bases are TGTGCCAGCAGCCAAGATGAAGAGACCCAGTACTTC.

The V and J genes are TRBV14 and TRBJ1-3, with D uncertain. There are 13 residues in the CDR3. Trimming shortened V by 2 bases and J by 4 bases, and 6 bases separated the two germline ends. CDR1 is SGHDN and CDR2 is FVKESK in the germline V gene. The CDR3 here is CASSQQSGNTIYF. For the CDR3, the DNA is TGTGCCAGCAGCCAACAATCCGGAAACACCATATATTTT.

This clonotype was observed a few times. The V and J genes are TRBV20-1 and TRBJ2-3; unclear D gene. Germline-derived CDR1 and CDR2 are DFQATT and SNEGSKA (reference sequence). The ends were cut back, 1 base at V and 1 base at J, with 12 bases in the middle. The CDR3 contains 15 residues. The CDR3 bases are TGCAGTGCTAGAGGGTCCGGACCAGGCACAGATACGCAGTATTTT. Its translation is CSARGSGPGTDTQYF.

The gene calls are TRBV20-1 and TRBJ1-1; D is perhaps TRBD1 (6 bases). The V end lost 0 bases, the J end lost 11 bases, and 16 bases lay between the germline ends. Germline V gene lookup returns CDR1 DFQATT and CDR2 SNEGSKA (reference sequence). The CDR3 is 13 amino acids. The DNA for the CDR3 is TGCAGTGCTAGAGACCCACAGGGTAGAAGGGCTTTCTTT. The encoded protein is CSARDPQGRRAFF.

J is TRBJ2-2 and V is TRBV4-1, with 8 bases aligning to TRBD2. The CDR3 is 18 amino acids. The trim removed 0 bases at V and 5 bases at J, leaving 11 bases unmatched. CDR1 and CDR2 from the germline V gene are MGHRA and YSYEKL. CDR3 loop: CASSQDGRSGGGTGELFF. For the CDR3, the DNA is TGCGCCAGCAGCCAAGACGGCAGAAGCGGGGGAGGGACCGGGGAGCTGTTTTTT.

The V gene is TRBV6-1, the J gene TRBJ2-7, with TRBD1 identical over 7 bases. V lost 6 bases and J lost 7; bases outside the gene matches: 9. Germline V lookup: CDR1 MNHNS, CDR2 SASEGT. The CDR3 is 13 residues long. The CDR3 DNA reads as TGTGCCAGCAGCCGACAGGGTTTGAGGGAGCAGTACTTC. Encoded protein: CASSRQGLREQYF.

The rearrangement links TRBV28 to TRBJ2-7, with a tentative D call TRBD1 (6 bases). Germline V gives CDR1 MDHEN, CDR2 SYDVKM. The CDR3 spans 15 residues. Trimming took off 7 bases at V and 3 bases at J, with 19 bases between the two ends. The CDR3 sequence: CASTTGQGNFYEQYF. The CDR3 DNA is TGTGCCAGCACCACGGGACAAGGAAATTTCTACGAGCAGTACTTC.

This clonotype was found a few times. V usage is TRBV4-3 and J usage is TRBJ2-1; 7 bases agree with TRBD2. Germline CDR1 reads LGHNA; CDR2 reads YSLEER. J was trimmed by 3 bases and V by 1 base; bases with no gene match: 12. CDR3 length: 18 residues. In DNA form, the CDR3 reads TGCGCCAGCAGCCAAGGACTAGCCCTGAGAAGTCTCTACAATGAGCAGTTCTTC. Translating it yields CASSQGLALRSLYNEQFF.

This clonotype was observed many times. The chain employs TRBV6-1 and TRBJ2-1, with D unclear. V lost 2 bases and J 8 bases, leaving 1 base between the germline ends. The CDR3 sequence is 10 residues long. Germline V gives CDR1 MNHNS, CDR2 SASEGT. In DNA form, the CDR3 reads TGTGCCAGCAGTGAATATGAGCAGTTCTTC. Amino acid sequence: CASSEYEQFF.

This clonotype has just a few counts. The CDR3 DNA reads TGTGCCAGCAGTTACGGTACGATGACTGAAGCTTTCTTT. Its protein product is CASSYGTMTEAFF. The V call is TRBV6-2 or TRBV6-3, the J call TRBJ1-1, with D hard to call. Germline CDR1 reads MNHEY; CDR2 reads SVGEGT. The CDR3 covers 13 residues. Trimming took off 2 bases at V and 5 bases at J, with 9 bases between the two ends.

The chain combines TRBV20-1 with TRBJ2-1, with 10 bases lining up with TRBD2. The trim removed 4 bases at V and 7 bases at J, leaving 7 bases unmatched. CDR1 and CDR2 (germline): DFQATT, SNEGSKA (reference sequence). The CDR3 runs 14 residues. The CDR3 DNA is TGCAGTGCTAAAAGCGGGGGGGCCGAAAATGAGCAGTTCTTC. As protein: CSAKSGGAENEQFF.

The gene calls are TRBV6-5 and TRBJ2-6; 7 nucleotides agree with TRBD1. The V segment lost 0 bases and the J segment 2 bases; nucleotides outside the gene matches: 7. This CDR3 is 18 amino acids long. In germline, CDR1 is MNHEY, CDR2 SVGAGI. CDR3 nucleotide sequence: TGTGCCAGCAGTTACTCGAGGACAGGACGCCCTGGGGCCAACGTCCTGACTTTC. Translation gives CASSYSRTGRPGANVLTF.

The gene calls are TRBV2 and TRBJ2-2, with D perhaps TRBD2 (5 bases). The CDR3 contains 15 residues. V lost 2 bases to trimming and J lost 4 bases, with 11 bases between them. Germline V CDR1 and CDR2: SNHLY, FYNNEI. Here the CDR3 DNA reads TGTGCCAGCAGTGAAATTTCGGGGTCCACCGGGGAGCTGTTTTTT. Protein: CASSEISGSTGELFF.

This clonotype came up a few times. CDR3 sequence reads: CASSLALTGTGAPYF. The CDR3 region has the DNA TGTGCCAGCAGCTTGGCTCTTACTGGGACAGGGGCCCCCTATTTT. The chain uses TRBV7-8 and TRBJ2-3; 10 nucleotides align to TRBD1. V shed 3 bases, J shed 15 bases, and the junction held 15 bases outside the gene matches. The CDR3 spans 15 residues. The germline CDR1 and CDR2 sequences are SGHVS and FQNEAQ. Complete variable domain (other parts from reference TRBV7-8 and TRBJ2-3): GAGVSQSPRYKVAKRGQDVALRCDPISGHVSLFWYQQALGQGPEFLTYFQNEAQLDKSGLPSDRFFAERPEGSVSTLKIQRTQQEDSAVYLCASSLALTGTGAPYFGPGTRLTVL.

The V gene is TRBV15, the J gene TRBJ2-7; possible D gene TRBD1, 6 bases. In germline, CDR1 is LNHNV, CDR2 YYDKDF (reference sequence). The CDR3 loop spans 13 amino acids. The germline V and J ends were trimmed by 5 bases and 5 bases, with 13 bases remaining between them. CDR3 region: CATSLRQANEQYF. CDR3 bases: TGTGCCACCAGCTTACGACAGGCCAACGAGCAGTACTTC.

The V call is TRBV20-1, the J call TRBJ1-5; D not resolved. The CDR3 is made up of 15 amino acids. The germline CDR1 and CDR2 sequences are DFQATT and SNEGSKA (reference sequence). The V end was cut by 2 bases, the J end by 3 bases, with 14 bases between. CDR3 DNA: TGCAGTGCTAGATCTGCAGCCCCCTTCAATCAGCCCCAGCATTTT. This codes for CSARSAAPFNQPQHF.

This clonotype was seen a handful of times. The V call is TRBV6-2 or TRBV6-3, the J call TRBJ1-1; 7 bases are a match to TRBD1. The CDR3 has 13 amino acids. CDR1 is MNHEY and CDR2 is SVGEGT in the germline V gene. J lost 4 bases, V lost 6 bases, and 5 bases had no gene match. In nucleotides, the CDR3 is TGTGCCAGCAGGCGTAGACAGGGCACTGAAGCTTTCTTT. It codes for CASRRRQGTEAFF.

V gene TRBV2 combines with J gene TRBJ1-1, with 11 bases aligning to TRBD1. CDR1 is SNHLY and CDR2 is FYNNEI in the germline V gene. J was trimmed by 2 bases and V by 4 bases; bases with no gene match: 0. The CDR3 length is 14 residues. Here the CDR3 reads CASSGTGGNTEAFF. DNA for the CDR3: TGTGCCAGCAGTGGGACAGGGGGCAACACTGAAGCTTTCTTT.